The source of this T cell receptor beta chain is a study of CD4+ T cells in melanoma (dated by TCRdb to between 2021 and 2024). Notes on the research overall: Neoantigen-specific CD4+ T cells in human melanoma were investigated in the study.

This clone came up a few times. Its specific antigen is unknown. Within one base of it there is no much larger clone, and no base qualities were kept. What the authors observed across the whole study: The report described a correlation between neoantigen-specific CD4+ T cells and the function of CD8+ T cells, macrophages and B cells. Neoantigen-specific CD4+ T cells in melanoma were reported to show diverse differentiation states.

Reading the germline V gene gives CDR1 SGDLS and CDR2 YYNGEE. The germline V end is reduced by 3 bases and the J end by 5 bases; junction bases left unmatched: 10. The cysteine opens and the phenylalanine closes a CDR3 of 16 amino acids. The read is trimmed to its CDR3 DNA, 48 bases read in frame from base 1. The donors were people with melanoma. Library prep was done by the immunoSEQ multiplex PCR assay. Here the immuneACCESS table is served through TCRdb, limited to in-frame sequences with V and J called. Missing clones are a known gap in these copies; in checked studies unresolved V genes cover under half, and the rest lacks a known reason. The sample yields over 130,000 clones; around 90% were counted once. The ten largest clones add up to approximately 1.5% of the sample.

The rearranged segments are TRBV9 and TRBJ2-2, with 7 middle bases fitting TRBD1. This clonotype was sampled from a human donor with melanoma. The nucleotide sequence is TGTGCCAGCAGCGCTTACGGGACAGCTCGAACCGGGGAGCTGTTTTTT. This encodes CASSAYGTARTGELFF.